These 21 T cell receptor beta chains originate from one sample sequenced in a study of T cells in Graves' hyperthyroidism and ophthalmopathy. Amplified TCR beta CDR3 regions derived from RNA transcripts. When the TCR CDR3 underwent first-round RT-PCR, the HTBI primer set was used. From the multiplex PCR reads, TCRdb called clonotypes with MiXCR, one entry per CDR3 protein. The data contain fewer than 800,000 distinct CDR3 sequences, 15% to 20% of them singletons. The sample taken for sequencing was blood. These receptors all stem from a man between 18 and 35 years old with Graves' hyperthyroidism.

The sample holds many counts of this clonotype. This rearrangement joins TRBV20-1 to TRBJ2-7; D is ambiguous. The V gene's germline CDR1 is DFQATT and CDR2 SNEGSKA (reference sequence). Trimming pared 3 bases from V and 0 bases from J, leaving 9 bases between. CDR3 size: 13 residues. Written as DNA, the CDR3 is TGCAGTGCTAGTAGGTTGGTCTCCTACGAGCAGTACTTC. Translated: CSASRLVSYEQYF.

This clonotype showed up many times. The chain joins TRBV30 to TRBJ2-1, with D perhaps matching TRBD1 (5 bases). In germline, CDR1 is GTSNPN, CDR2 SVGIG (reference sequence). The CDR3 is made up of 13 amino acids. Trimming cost V 0 bases and J 9 bases, with 12 bases left between them. The CDR3 loop reads CAWSVRWGTEQFF. Written as DNA, the CDR3 is TGTGCCTGGAGTGTACGATGGGGCACTGAGCAGTTCTTC.

This clonotype was recorded many times. The chain has TRBV28 and TRBJ1-4; D is uncertain. CDR3 length equals 14 residues. Germline assignment: CDR1 MDHEN and CDR2 SYDVKM. Trimming pared 6 bases from V and 8 bases from J, leaving 16 bases between. This CDR3 is CASRSQSLAEKLFF. CDR3 coding DNA: TGTGCCAGCAGGTCCCAAAGCTTGGCGGAAAAACTGTTTTTT.

The chain links TRBV11-2 to TRBJ2-3; no clear D gene. CDR3 length: 14 residues. Germline assignment: CDR1 SGHAT and CDR2 FQNNGV. Trimming took off 7 bases at V and 1 base at J, with 12 bases between the two ends. This CDR3 reads CASTWRVGTDTQYF. CDR3 sequence (DNA): TGTGCCAGCACTTGGCGCGTAGGCACAGATACGCAGTATTTT. Full variable domain (rest looked up from reference TRBV11-2 and TRBJ2-3): EAGVAQSPRYKIIEKRQSVAFWCNPISGHATLYWYQQILGQGPKLLIQFQNNGVVDDSQLPKDRFSAERLKGVDSTLKIQPAKLEDSAVYLCASTWRVGTDTQYFGPGTRLTVL.

The rearrangement joins TRBV19 to TRBJ2-2; possibly TRBD1 or TRBD2 for D (5 bases each). This CDR3 contains 14 residues. Germline V gene lookup returns CDR1 LNHDA and CDR2 SQIVND (reference sequence). Trimming took 6 bases from V and 2 from J, leaving 10 bases between them. The chain's CDR3 is CASSRDVNTGELFF. CDR3 nucleotides: TGTGCCAGTAGCCGGGACGTTAACACCGGGGAGCTGTTTTTT.

The table lists this clonotype with a few counts. At one boundary the junction diverges from the germline segment, which might be a read error. V is TRBV28 and J is TRBJ1-2; D might be TRBD1 (5 bases). The CDR3 spans 13 residues. Germline V gene lookup returns CDR1 MDHEN and CDR2 SYDVKM. CDR3 sequence: CASSSGASYDYTF. DNA of the CDR3: TGTGCCAGCAGTTCTGGGGCAAGCTATGACTACACCTTC.

This clonotype came up a few times. The chain is built from TRBV11-2 and TRBJ2-1, with 9 bases fitting TRBD2. CDR3 length equals 17 residues. Germline loops: CDR1 SGHAT, CDR2 FQNNGV. V lost 1 base and J lost 4; bases outside the gene matches: 8. CDR3 sequence (DNA): TGTGCCAGCAGCTTAGCCACCGGGACTAGCCGATACAATGAGCAGTTCTTC. As protein: CASSLATGTSRYNEQFF.

This clonotype has only a few counts. The chain couples TRBV10-3 to TRBJ1-5; D not certain. The ends were cut back, 5 bases at V and 5 bases at J, with 10 bases in the middle. The CDR3 extends over 13 amino acids. Germline V gives CDR1 ENHRY, CDR2 SYGVKD. CDR3 sequence: CAISSLDDQPQHF. In nucleotides, the CDR3 is TGTGCCATCAGTAGCCTCGATGATCAGCCCCAGCATTTT.

CDR3 DNA sequence: TGTGCCAGCAGCTTAGCCGGGAGGAACTACAATGAGCAGTTCTTC. Its translation is CASSLAGRNYNEQFF. This rearrangement joins TRBV7-3 to TRBJ2-1; TRBD2 matches 7 bases. The germline CDR1 and CDR2 sequences are SGHTA and FQGTGA. Losses at the gene ends were 2 bases for V and 3 bases for J; bases not matched to a gene: 4. The CDR3 covers 15 residues.

This chain joins TRBV7-9 and TRBJ2-1; D is unresolved. This CDR3 comprises 13 residues. V lost 3 bases, J lost 6 bases, and 9 bases lay in between. Germline-derived CDR1 and CDR2 are SEHNR and FQNEAQ (reference sequence). The CDR3 protein is CASSFLDGNEQFF. DNA for the CDR3: TGTGCCAGCAGCTTTCTGGACGGCAATGAGCAGTTCTTC.

The sample holds one count of this clonotype. The chain recombines TRBV19 with TRBJ2-7; D gene unclear. The CDR3 totals 11 residues. The germline V gene has CDR1 LNHDA and CDR2 SQIVND (reference sequence). Trimming took off 4 bases at V and 6 bases at J, with 7 bases between the two ends. The CDR3 is CASSTLSEQYF. The CDR3 coding sequence is TGTGCCAGTAGTACCCTTTCCGAGCAGTACTTC. Looking up the rest from reference TRBV19 and TRBJ2-7 gives the full variable domain: DGGITQSPKYLFRKEGQNVTLSCEQNLNHDAMYWYRQDPGQGLRLIYYSQIVNDFQKGDIAEGYSVSREKKESFPLTVTSAQKNPTAFYLCASSTLSEQYFGPGTRLTVT.

The CDR3 nucleotides are TGCAGTGCTAGAGTAGCGGGAAGAGATACGCAGTATTTT. It translates to CSARVAGRDTQYF. The V gene is TRBV20-1, the J gene TRBJ2-3, with 8 bases aligning to TRBD2. The CDR3 sequence is 13 residues long. Trimming took 1 base from V and 5 from J; bases not matched to a gene: 2. CDR1 is DFQATT, CDR2 SNEGSKA, per germline (reference sequence).

This sequence joins TRBV25-1 and TRBJ2-1; 10 nucleotides agree with TRBD1. In germline, CDR1 is MGHDK, CDR2 SYGVNS. V was pared by 4 bases and J by 6 bases, with 9 bases of the junction left unmatched. This CDR3 has 16 amino acids. CDR3 loop: CASSGTGGDIPNEQFF. For the CDR3, the DNA is TGTGCCAGCAGTGGGACAGGGGGGGACATCCCCAATGAGCAGTTCTTC.

There are a few counts of this clonotype. J is TRBJ2-7 and V is TRBV5-1, with 7 bases matching TRBD1. V gave up 4 bases and J gave up 0 bases; unmatched junction bases: 7. This CDR3 comprises 15 residues. Germline V CDR1 and CDR2: SGHRS, YFSETQ. The CDR3 here is CASSTGQMLSYEQYF. Written as DNA, the CDR3 is TGCGCCAGCAGCACGGGACAGATGCTCTCCTACGAGCAGTACTTC.

The genes are TRBV7-2 and TRBJ1-2; TRBD1 aligns across 9 bases. Looked up from germline, CDR1 is SGHTA and CDR2 is FQGNSA. V was clipped by 1 base and J by 2 bases; unmatched bases: 8. The CDR3 extends over 17 amino acids. CDR3 DNA: TGTGCCAGCAGCTTAGGGACAGGGGAGCTTAACAACTATGGCTACACCTTC. Protein product: CASSLGTGELNNYGYTF.

This clonotype has just a few counts. The chain is built from TRBV28 and TRBJ2-2, with 7 bases that match TRBD1. The trim removed 0 bases at V and 5 bases at J, leaving 3 bases unmatched. Germline lookup yields CDR1 MDHEN and CDR2 SYDVKM. This CDR3 comprises 15 residues. This CDR3 is CASSLWQGVTGELFF. CDR3 coding DNA: TGTGCCAGCAGTTTATGGCAGGGGGTAACCGGGGAGCTGTTTTTT.

The chain uses TRBV20-1 and TRBJ2-7; D perhaps matches TRBD2 (6 bases). This CDR3 has 15 residues. Per germline, CDR1 DFQATT and CDR2 SNEGSKA (reference sequence). The germline V and J ends were trimmed by 6 bases and 2 bases, with 20 bases remaining between them. CDR3 sequence reads: CSARGTGALPYEQYF. CDR3 DNA: TGCAGTGCCCGGGGGACCGGGGCCCTCCCCTACGAGCAGTACTTC.

Only a few counts were recorded for this clonotype. The V and J genes are TRBV25-1 and TRBJ1-6, with 8 positions matching TRBD1. The CDR3 is 15 amino acids. The germline CDR1 and CDR2 sequences are MGHDK and SYGVNS. With 4 bases clipped from V and 9 bases from J, the junction kept 8 bases outside the gene matches. This CDR3 reads CASSGETGVPSPLHF. In nucleotides, the CDR3 is TGTGCCAGCAGTGGAGAGACAGGGGTTCCTTCACCCCTCCACTTT.

The V and J genes are TRBV4-1 and TRBJ1-5; D is perhaps TRBD1 (6 bases). Germline CDR1 is MGHRA and CDR2 is YSYEKL. Deletions cut 1 base from V and 7 bases from J, with 11 bases between. This CDR3 is built from 14 residues. CDR3 DNA sequence: TGCGCCAGCAGCCAAGTGCAGGGGATACAGCCCCAGCATTTT. Its protein is CASSQVQGIQPQHF.

About this clonotype itself: A much larger clone differs by one base, so this may be a read error. In this CDR3 the conserved last residue, phenylalanine or tryptophan, is missing, so a read error is likely. The chain employs TRBV27 and TRBJ1-5; D unresolved. V was shortened by 6 bases and J by 6 bases, with 9 bases between the two germline ends. CDR3 length equals 12 residues. CDR1 is MNHEY, CDR2 SMNVEV, per germline (reference sequence). CDR3 loop: CASRGGGQPQHS. The CDR3 region has the DNA TGTGCCAGCAGGGGTGGTGGTCAGCCCCAGCATTCT.

The gene calls are TRBV12-3 or TRBV12-4 and TRBJ2-1; TRBD2 might be the D (6 bases). V lost 1 base, J lost 5 bases, and 9 bases lay in between. There are 14 residues in the CDR3. The CDR3 nucleotides read TGTGCCAGCAGTTTAGTGGCGGGGAACAATGAGCAGTTCTTC. This codes for CASSLVAGNNEQFF.